The table lists the clone carrying this T cell receptor (beta chain) with many counts. TCRdb reanalysed the 5' RACE reads using MiXCR and keeps one entry per CDR3 protein. The sample contains roughly 40,000 distinct CDR3 sequences, roughly 4.7% of which appear only once. This sample was taken from a study of early T cells in non-severe SARS-CoV-2 infection. The CDR3 totals 14 residues. V lost 7 bases and J 4 bases, leaving 17 bases between the germline ends. The V gene's germline CDR1 is SGHRS and CDR2 YFSETQ. The clonotype originates from an adult who was a healthcare worker with PCR-confirmed SARS-CoV-2 infection or an uninfected control (not recorded which). This chain joins TRBV5-1 and TRBJ2-5; D possibly matches TRBD1 or TRBD2 (5 bases each). Sequencing was done on a sample of whole blood. Here the CDR3 reads CASYPIPGPETQYF. DNA of the CDR3: TGCGCCAGCTACCCGATCCCGGGGCCAGAGACCCAGTACTTC.